Following are 26 T cell receptor beta chains from one sample sequenced in a study of identical twins. MiXCR, run by TCRdb on the 5' RACE reads, gives a single entry per CDR3 protein. The sample comprises roughly 700,000 distinct CDR3 sequences, around 8.3% of which are singletons, and approximately 0.96% rests with the top ten. The data were also submitted as part of a second study, on yellow fever vaccine responses in identical twins.

The specimen sequenced was PBMCs. Receptor source: a woman in her late teens or twenties in good health.

This clonotype was counted only a few times. This sequence joins TRBV4-3 and TRBJ2-1; D gene unclear. Germline V lookup: CDR1 LGHNA, CDR2 YSLEER. Trimming took 0 bases from V and 0 from J, leaving 9 bases between them. This CDR3 is built from 16 residues. This CDR3 reads CASSQEAYSSYNEQFF. The CDR3 DNA reads as TGCGCCAGCAGCCAAGAAGCTTATAGCTCCTACAATGAGCAGTTCTTC.

V usage is TRBV14 and J usage is TRBJ2-3; D is possibly TRBD1 or TRBD2 (5 bases each). V was trimmed by 3 bases and J by 1 base, leaving 17 bases between them. Germline CDR1 SGHDN, CDR2 FVKESK. This CDR3 spans 17 amino acids. CDR3 loop: CASSHWDPESGTDTQYF. CDR3 sequence (DNA): TGTGCCAGCAGCCATTGGGACCCCGAATCGGGCACAGATACGCAGTATTTT.

This clonotype was seen ten or more times. The chain has TRBV25-1 and TRBJ2-1; 10 bases line up with TRBD2. The V segment lost 9 bases and the J segment 7 bases; nucleotides outside the gene matches: 9. Germline lookup yields CDR1 MGHDK and CDR2 SYGVNS. CDR3 size: 14 residues. CDR3 sequence reads: CASNLAGVGNEQFF. DNA for the CDR3: TGTGCCAGTAACCTAGCGGGAGTAGGTAATGAGCAGTTCTTC.

The chain joins TRBV12-3 or TRBV12-4 to TRBJ2-5; no definite D call. The ends were cut back, 5 bases at V and 3 bases at J, with 10 bases in the middle. This CDR3 has 13 residues. The CDR3 sequence is CASSSHRKETQYF. As DNA, the CDR3 is TGTGCCAGCAGTAGTCACAGAAAAGAGACCCAGTACTTC.

This clonotype was observed at least ten times. The chain uses TRBV12-3 or TRBV12-4 and TRBJ1-5, with D unresolved. V was cut by 6 bases and J by 3 bases, with 15 bases left in between. This CDR3 region has 15 residues. DNA of the CDR3: TGTGCCAGCAGCAATTCCAGGATTCTCAATCAGCCCCAGCATTTT. This encodes CASSNSRILNQPQHF.

This clonotype was detected many times. The V gene is TRBV2, the J gene TRBJ2-7; D ambiguous. From germline, CDR1 is SNHLY and CDR2 FYNNEI. Trimming shortened V by 4 bases and J by 2 bases, and 15 bases separated the two germline ends. The CDR3 is 15 residues long. The CDR3 region has the DNA TGTGCCAGCAGTGGCAAGGTCCTTTCTACCTACGAGCAGTACTTC. Its protein product is CASSGKVLSTYEQYF.

This clonotype was detected ten times or more. J is TRBJ2-4 and V is TRBV3-1; 7 positions match TRBD1. Germline V gene lookup returns CDR1 LGHDT and CDR2 YNNKEL (reference sequence). V trimming: 4 bases; J trimming: 6 bases; junction bases outside the gene matches: 3. This CDR3 contains 13 residues. CDR3 coding DNA: TGTGCCAGCAGCCTAGGGACAGTAAACATTCAGTACTTC. Protein: CASSLGTVNIQYF.

This clonotype was recorded at least ten times. This chain links TRBV6-5 with TRBJ2-7, with D possibly being TRBD1 (6 bases). CDR3 size: 13 residues. The V gene's germline CDR1 is MNHEY and CDR2 SVGAGI. V lost 4 bases and J lost 3, with 10 bases in between. The CDR3 bases are TGTGCCAGCAGTTTGTACAGGGACTACGAGCAGTACTTC. This sequence encodes CASSLYRDYEQYF.

This clonotype was found a few times. The chain combines TRBV6-1 with TRBJ1-2; D possibly corresponds to TRBD1 (5 bases). CDR1 is MNHNS and CDR2 is SASEGT in the germline V gene. The CDR3 contains 12 residues. V was clipped by 5 bases and J by 5 bases, with 9 bases between them. The CDR3 sequence is CASSQEGYGYTF. The CDR3 DNA follows: TGTGCCAGCAGTCAAGAGGGGTATGGCTACACCTTC.

The rearrangement joins TRBV7-2 to TRBJ2-5; D unresolved. Germline values: CDR1 SGHTA, CDR2 FQGNSA. This CDR3 comprises 14 residues. Trimming cost V 1 base and J 7 bases, with 13 bases left between them. CDR3 nucleotide sequence: TGTGCCAGCAGCTTAGAAAACCTGCTTGGGACCCAGTACTTC. The encoded protein is CASSLENLLGTQYF.

The sample holds a few counts of this clonotype. This chain joins TRBV18 and TRBJ2-7, with 8 bases matching TRBD1. The trim removed 3 bases at V and 4 bases at J, leaving 8 bases unmatched. The CDR3 consists of 15 residues. Looked up from germline, CDR1 is KGHSH and CDR2 is LQKENI. The CDR3 is CASSPTPDRVYEQYF. CDR3 DNA: TGTGCCAGCTCACCGACACCGGACAGGGTGTACGAGCAGTACTTC.

This clonotype was found a few times. The chain joins TRBV2 to TRBJ2-1; TRBD1 is a possible D gene (6 bases). V was cut by 7 bases and J by 4 bases, with 17 bases left in between. This CDR3 has 15 amino acids. In germline, CDR1 is SNHLY, CDR2 FYNNEI. For the CDR3, the DNA is TGTGCCAGCAAGGGGCAGGGGCGCTGGTACAATGAGCAGTTCTTC. Amino acids: CASKGQGRWYNEQFF.

This clonotype was seen a handful of times. V is TRBV6-1 and J is TRBJ1-2; D uncertain. This CDR3 is built from 13 residues. CDR1 and CDR2 from the germline V gene are MNHNS and SASEGT. The V end lost 2 bases, the J end lost 0 bases, and 4 bases lay between the germline ends. CDR3 amino acids: CASSERPNYGYTF. CDR3 coding DNA: TGTGCCAGCAGTGAAAGACCTAACTATGGCTACACCTTC.

The J gene is TRBJ2-5, the V gene TRBV12-5, with D maybe TRBD1 (6 bases). The germline V gene has CDR1 LGHNT and CDR2 FRNRAP. V lost 7 bases, J lost 5 bases, and 14 bases lay in between. The length of the CDR3 is 13 residues. The CDR3 protein is CASALGQLETQYF. The CDR3 DNA reads as TGTGCTAGTGCCCTAGGACAGCTTGAGACCCAGTACTTC.

The rearrangement links TRBV6-1 to TRBJ2-1, with D maybe TRBD2 (6 bases). V was pared by 11 bases and J by 9 bases, with 20 bases between. CDR3 length: 13 amino acids. Germline-derived CDR1 and CDR2 are MNHNS and SASEGT. Here the CDR3 DNA reads TGTGCCGCACAAACGGGGCGGGAAAGTGAGCAGTTCTTC. Protein sequence: CAAQTGRESEQFF.

V gene TRBV20-1 combines with J gene TRBJ2-7; the match to TRBD2 covers 8 bases. The V gene's germline CDR1 is DFQATT and CDR2 SNEGSKA (reference sequence). V was pared by 6 bases and J by 4 bases, with 11 bases of the junction left unmatched. The CDR3 has 14 amino acids. The CDR3 bases are TGCAGTGCCCCTGAACTAGCGGCAGGGTACGAGCAGTACTTC. As protein: CSAPELAAGYEQYF.

This clonotype was seen a handful of times. The chain uses TRBV21-1 and TRBJ2-7. TRBV21-1 is given as a pseudogene. CDR3 length equals 15 residues. The CDR3 loop is CASSKRSGSSYEQYF. CDR3 nucleotide sequence: TGTGCCAGCAGCAAACGATCGGGGAGCTCCTACGAGCAGTACTTC.

This sequence joins TRBV5-1 and TRBJ2-1, with D maybe TRBD1 (6 bases). There are 15 residues in the CDR3. The V gene's germline CDR1 is SGHRS and CDR2 YFSETQ. Trimming left V 0 bases short and J 6 bases short, with 13 bases between. CDR3 sequence: CASSLGGGGVNEQFF. CDR3 sequence (DNA): TGCGCCAGCAGCTTGGGAGGGGGTGGTGTCAATGAGCAGTTCTTC.

The rearrangement joins TRBV20-1 to TRBJ2-7, with TRBD1 matching 9 bases. Germline loops: CDR1 DFQATT, CDR2 SNEGSKA (reference sequence). The CDR3 extends over 15 amino acids. The trim removed 3 bases at V and 5 bases at J, leaving 11 bases unmatched. CDR3 in DNA: TGCAGTGCTAGTCTACCCACAGGGGGCTGGGACGAGCAGTACTTC. It codes for CSASLPTGGWDEQYF.

The genes are TRBV20-1 and TRBJ2-1; 13 bases match TRBD2. V shed 5 bases, J shed 0 bases, and the junction held 4 bases outside the gene matches. From germline, CDR1 is DFQATT and CDR2 SNEGSKA (reference sequence). The CDR3 is made up of 16 amino acids. CDR3 amino acids: CSASGLAGDSYNEQFF. The DNA for the CDR3 is TGCAGTGCTTCCGGACTAGCGGGAGACTCCTACAATGAGCAGTTCTTC.

The V call is TRBV29-1, the J call TRBJ2-2; 7 bases map to TRBD1. The CDR3 totals 13 residues. The junction had 2 bases not matched to a gene; V was cut back by 1 base and J by 6 bases. Looked up from germline, CDR1 is SQVTM and CDR2 is ANQGSEA. In DNA form, the CDR3 reads TGCAGCGTTGAAGGGGACAGTGCCGGGGAGCTGTTTTTT. Its protein is CSVEGDSAGELFF.

This clonotype has a handful of counts. The chain uses TRBV5-1 and TRBJ2-7; 8 nucleotides align to TRBD1. This CDR3 spans 15 amino acids. The ends lost 5 bases at V and 3 bases at J; junction bases unmatched: 10. Per germline, CDR1 SGHRS and CDR2 YFSETQ. The CDR3 sequence is CASSPTFGTGYEQYF. CDR3 DNA: TGCGCCAGCAGTCCTACGTTCGGGACAGGCTACGAGCAGTACTTC.

This clonotype was picked up a small number of times. The rearrangement links TRBV20-1 to TRBJ1-5; no reliable D call. The CDR3 has 13 residues. V lost 1 base, J lost 5 bases, and 9 bases lay in between. Germline V gene sequence: CDR1 DFQATT, CDR2 SNEGSKA (reference sequence). The CDR3 nucleotides read TGCAGTGCTAGAGGGGGATGGGATCAGCCCCAGCATTTT. Translation: CSARGGWDQPQHF.

The rearrangement uses TRBV11-2 and TRBJ2-1, with D unresolved. The CDR3 covers 15 residues. Germline values: CDR1 SGHAT, CDR2 FQNNGV. The V end lost 4 bases, the J end lost 6 bases, and 16 bases lay between the germline ends. The CDR3 nucleotides are TGTGCCAGCAGCTCCGCTATCGTTCCCGGCAATGAGCAGTTCTTC. It is translated as CASSSAIVPGNEQFF.

This clonotype was observed a few times. This chain joins TRBV6-2 or TRBV6-3 and TRBJ2-3; 10 bases are a match to TRBD2. Germline CDR1 MNHEY, CDR2 SVGEGT. The V segment lost 0 bases and the J segment 2 bases; nucleotides outside the gene matches: 5. The CDR3 loop spans 17 amino acids. The CDR3 nucleotides are TGTGCCAGCAGTTACTCGACTAGCGGGTTATTCACAGATACGCAGTATTTT. Protein product: CASSYSTSGLFTDTQYF.

Many counts were recorded for this clonotype. This chain uses TRBV15 with TRBJ1-3; 7 nucleotides agree with TRBD1. Germline-derived CDR1 and CDR2 are LNHNV and YYDKDF (reference sequence). V gave up 7 bases and J gave up 2 bases; unmatched junction bases: 8. The CDR3 totals 15 residues. This CDR3 is CATTLQGSAGNTIYF. In nucleotides, the CDR3 is TGTGCCACCACTCTACAGGGGTCCGCTGGAAACACCATATATTTT.